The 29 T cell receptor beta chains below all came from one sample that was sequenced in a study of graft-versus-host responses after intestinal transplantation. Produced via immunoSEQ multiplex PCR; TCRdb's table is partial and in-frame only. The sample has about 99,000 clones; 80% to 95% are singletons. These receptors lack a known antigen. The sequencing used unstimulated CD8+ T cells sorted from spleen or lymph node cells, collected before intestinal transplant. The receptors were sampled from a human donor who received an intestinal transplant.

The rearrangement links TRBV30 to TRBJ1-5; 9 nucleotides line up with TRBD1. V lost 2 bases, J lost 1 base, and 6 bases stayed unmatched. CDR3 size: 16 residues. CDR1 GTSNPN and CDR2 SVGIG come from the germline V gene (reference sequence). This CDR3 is CAWSPLDRGSNQPQHF. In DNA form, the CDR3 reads TGTGCCTGGAGTCCCCTGGACAGGGGAAGCAATCAGCCCCAGCATTTT.

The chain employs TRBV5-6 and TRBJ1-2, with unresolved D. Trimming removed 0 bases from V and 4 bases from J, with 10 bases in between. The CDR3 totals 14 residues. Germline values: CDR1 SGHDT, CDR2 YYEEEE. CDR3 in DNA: TGTGCCAGCAGCTTGGCGGTAGCCTCCTATGGCTACACCTTC. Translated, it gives CASSLAVASYGYTF.

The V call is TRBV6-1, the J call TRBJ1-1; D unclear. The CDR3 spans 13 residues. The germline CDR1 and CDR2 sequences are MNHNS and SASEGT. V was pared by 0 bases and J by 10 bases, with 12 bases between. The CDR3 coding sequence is TGTGCCAGCAGTGAAGCAGGGAACGGCGTAGCTTTCTTT. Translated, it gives CASSEAGNGVAFF.

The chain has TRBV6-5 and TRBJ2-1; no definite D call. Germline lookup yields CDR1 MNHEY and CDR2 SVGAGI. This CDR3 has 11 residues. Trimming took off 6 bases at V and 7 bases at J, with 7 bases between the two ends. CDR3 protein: CASRATNEQFF. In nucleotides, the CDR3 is TGTGCCAGCAGGGCAACAAATGAGCAGTTCTTC.

Written as DNA, the CDR3 is TGTGCCAGCAGTGATAGCGGGGGTGTCAATGGCTACACCTTC. It encodes CASSDSGGVNGYTF. The J gene is TRBJ1-2, the V gene TRBV2, with D maybe TRBD1 (5 bases). Germline V gene lookup returns CDR1 SNHLY and CDR2 FYNNEI. V was pared by 3 bases and J by 6 bases, with 14 bases between. The CDR3 has 14 amino acids.

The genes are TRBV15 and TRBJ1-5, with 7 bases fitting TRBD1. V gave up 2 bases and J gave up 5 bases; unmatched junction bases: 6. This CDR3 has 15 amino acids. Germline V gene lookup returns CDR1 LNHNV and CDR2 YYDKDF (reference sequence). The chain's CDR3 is CATSRPLTGDQPQHF. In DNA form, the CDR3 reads TGTGCCACCAGCAGACCCCTCACAGGGGATCAGCCCCAGCATTTT.

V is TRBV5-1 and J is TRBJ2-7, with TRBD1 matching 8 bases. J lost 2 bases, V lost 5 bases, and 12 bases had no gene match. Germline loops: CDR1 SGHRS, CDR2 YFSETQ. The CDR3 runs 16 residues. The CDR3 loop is CASSLIGTGDTYEQYF. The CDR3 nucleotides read TGCGCCAGCAGTTTAATCGGGACAGGCGATACCTACGAGCAGTACTTC.

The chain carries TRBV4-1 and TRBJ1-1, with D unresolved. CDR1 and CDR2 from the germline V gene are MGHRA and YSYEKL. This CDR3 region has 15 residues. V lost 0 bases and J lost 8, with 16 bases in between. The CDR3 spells CASSQDPGLGSEAFF. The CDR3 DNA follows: TGCGCCAGCAGCCAAGATCCGGGATTGGGTTCGGAAGCTTTCTTT.

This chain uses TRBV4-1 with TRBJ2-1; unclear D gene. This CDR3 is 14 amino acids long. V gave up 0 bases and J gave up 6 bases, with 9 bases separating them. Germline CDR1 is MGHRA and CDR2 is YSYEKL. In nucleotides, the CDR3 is TGCGCCAGCAGCCAAGATAGAACAGTCAATGAGCAGTTCTTC. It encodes CASSQDRTVNEQFF.

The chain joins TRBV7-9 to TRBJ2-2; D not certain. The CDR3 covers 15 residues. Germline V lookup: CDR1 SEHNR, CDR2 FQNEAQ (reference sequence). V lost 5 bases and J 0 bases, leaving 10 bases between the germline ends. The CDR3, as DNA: TGTGCCAGCAGCGTCGCTGGGCCGAACACCGGGGAGCTGTTTTTT. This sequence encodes CASSVAGPNTGELFF.

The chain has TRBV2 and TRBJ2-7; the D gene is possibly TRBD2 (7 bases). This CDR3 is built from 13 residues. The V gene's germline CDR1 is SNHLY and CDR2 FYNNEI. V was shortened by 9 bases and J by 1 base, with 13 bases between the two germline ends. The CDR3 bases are TGTGCCAGAGGGGGGAGGGGGTCCTACGAGCAGTACTTC. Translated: CARGGRGSYEQYF. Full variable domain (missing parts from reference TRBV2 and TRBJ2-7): EPEVTQTPSHQVTQMGQEVILRCVPISNHLYFYWYRQILGQKVEFLVSFYNNEISEKSEIFDDQFSVERPDGSNFTLKIRSTKLEDSAMYFCARGGRGSYEQYFGPGTRLTVT.

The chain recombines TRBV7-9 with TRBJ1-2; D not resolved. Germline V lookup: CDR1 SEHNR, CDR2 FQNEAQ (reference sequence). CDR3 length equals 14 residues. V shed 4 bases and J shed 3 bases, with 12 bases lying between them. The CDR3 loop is CASSSEIDHYGYTF. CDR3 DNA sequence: TGTGCCAGCAGCTCCGAGATCGATCACTATGGCTACACCTTC.

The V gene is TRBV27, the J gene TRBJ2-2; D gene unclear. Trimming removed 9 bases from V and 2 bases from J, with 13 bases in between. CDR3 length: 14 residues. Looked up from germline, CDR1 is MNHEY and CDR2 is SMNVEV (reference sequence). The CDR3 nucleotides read TGTGCCAGTCAGAGGACGGTTAACACCGGGGAGCTGTTTTTT. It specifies CASQRTVNTGELFF.

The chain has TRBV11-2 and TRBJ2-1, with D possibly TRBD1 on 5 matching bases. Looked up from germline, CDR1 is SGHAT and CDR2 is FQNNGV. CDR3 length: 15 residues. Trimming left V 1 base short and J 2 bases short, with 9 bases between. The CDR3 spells CASSLGRVAYNEQFF. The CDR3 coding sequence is TGTGCCAGCAGCTTAGGCAGGGTCGCCTACAATGAGCAGTTCTTC.

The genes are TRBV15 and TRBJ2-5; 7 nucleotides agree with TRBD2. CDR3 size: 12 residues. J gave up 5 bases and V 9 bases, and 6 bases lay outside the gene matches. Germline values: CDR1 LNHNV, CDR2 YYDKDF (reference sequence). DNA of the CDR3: TGTGCCACTGCGGGGGAGCTGGAGACCCAGTACTTC. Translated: CATAGELETQYF.

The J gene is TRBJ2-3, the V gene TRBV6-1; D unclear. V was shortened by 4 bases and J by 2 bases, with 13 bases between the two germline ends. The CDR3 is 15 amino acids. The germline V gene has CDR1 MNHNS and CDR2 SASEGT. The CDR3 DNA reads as TGTGCCAGCAGTGGAGCGTCGATAGACACAGATACGCAGTATTTT. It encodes CASSGASIDTDTQYF.

CDR3 DNA sequence: TGTGCCAGTAGCCCTATACTAGCGGGGCCCCGGGATACGCAGTATTTT. Translation gives CASSPILAGPRDTQYF. The chain uses TRBV19 and TRBJ2-3; 10 nucleotides line up with TRBD2. This CDR3 region has 16 residues. V shed 6 bases, J shed 6 bases, and the junction held 12 bases outside the gene matches. CDR1 and CDR2 (germline): LNHDA, SQIVND (reference sequence).

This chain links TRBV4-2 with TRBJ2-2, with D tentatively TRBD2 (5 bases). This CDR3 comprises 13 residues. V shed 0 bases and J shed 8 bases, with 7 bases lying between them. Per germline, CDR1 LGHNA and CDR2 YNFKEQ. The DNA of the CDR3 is TGTGCCAGCAGCCAAGATCGGGGAGGGGAGCTGTTTTTT. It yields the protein CASSQDRGGELFF.

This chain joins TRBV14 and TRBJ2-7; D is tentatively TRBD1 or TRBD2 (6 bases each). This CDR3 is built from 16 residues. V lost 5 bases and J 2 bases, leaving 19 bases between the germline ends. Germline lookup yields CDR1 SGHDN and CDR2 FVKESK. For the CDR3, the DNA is TGTGCCAGCAGCTCCAAGGGGGGAAAGGCTACCTACGAGCAGTACTTC. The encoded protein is CASSSKGGKATYEQYF. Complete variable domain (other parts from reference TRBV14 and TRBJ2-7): EAGVTQFPSHSVIEKGQTVTLRCDPISGHDNLYWYRRVMGKEIKFLLHFVKESKQDESGMPNNRFLAERTGGTYSTLKVQPAELEDSGVYFCASSSKGGKATYEQYFGPGTRLTVT.

The DNA of the CDR3 is TGTGTCAGAAGCTTAGATCAGAAGACAGGGTTCTTTGTCTCGGATTCACCCCTCCACTTT. Its translation is CVRSLDQKTGFFVSDSPLHF. The V call is TRBV7-5, the J call TRBJ1-6; the table's D call of TRBD1 was not tested on the DNA. TRBV7-5 is a recognized pseudogene. The CDR3 sequence is 20 residues long.

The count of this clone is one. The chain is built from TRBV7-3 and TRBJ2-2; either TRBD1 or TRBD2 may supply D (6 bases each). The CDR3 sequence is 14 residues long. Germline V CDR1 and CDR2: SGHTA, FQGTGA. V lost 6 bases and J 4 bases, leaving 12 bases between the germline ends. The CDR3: CASRFGGLTGELFF. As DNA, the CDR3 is TGTGCCAGCAGGTTCGGGGGCCTCACCGGGGAGCTGTTTTTT.

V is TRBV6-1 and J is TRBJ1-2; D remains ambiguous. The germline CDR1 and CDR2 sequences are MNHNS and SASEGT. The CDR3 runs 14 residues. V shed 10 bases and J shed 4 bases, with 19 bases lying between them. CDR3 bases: TGTGCCACTTGGCCCTTTATACATAGCTATGGCTACACCTTC. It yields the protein CATWPFIHSYGYTF.

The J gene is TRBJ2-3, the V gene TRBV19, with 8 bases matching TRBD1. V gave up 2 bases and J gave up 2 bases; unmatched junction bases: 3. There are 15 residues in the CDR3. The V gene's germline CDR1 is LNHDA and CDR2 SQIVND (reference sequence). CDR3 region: CASSITGGLTDTQYF. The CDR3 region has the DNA TGTGCCAGTAGTATAACAGGGGGGCTCACAGATACGCAGTATTTT.

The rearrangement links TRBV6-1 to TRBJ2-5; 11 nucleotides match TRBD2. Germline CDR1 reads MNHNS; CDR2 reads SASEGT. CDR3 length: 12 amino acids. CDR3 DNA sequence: TGTGCTGGTAGCGGGGGGGAAGAGACCCAGTACTTC. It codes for CAGSGGEETQYF.

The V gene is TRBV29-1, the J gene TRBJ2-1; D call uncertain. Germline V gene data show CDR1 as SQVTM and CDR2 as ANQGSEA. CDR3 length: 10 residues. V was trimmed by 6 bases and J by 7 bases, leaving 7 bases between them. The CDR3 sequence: CSVLGNEQFF. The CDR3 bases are TGCAGCGTGCTGGGGAATGAGCAGTTCTTC.

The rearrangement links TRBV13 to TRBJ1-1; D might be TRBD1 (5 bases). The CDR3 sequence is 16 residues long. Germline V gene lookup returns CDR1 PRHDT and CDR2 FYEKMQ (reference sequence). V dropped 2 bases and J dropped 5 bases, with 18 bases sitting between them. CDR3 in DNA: TGTGCCAGCAGCTTAACCCGGACCCTCGGGGGTACTGAAGCTTTCTTT. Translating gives CASSLTRTLGGTEAFF.

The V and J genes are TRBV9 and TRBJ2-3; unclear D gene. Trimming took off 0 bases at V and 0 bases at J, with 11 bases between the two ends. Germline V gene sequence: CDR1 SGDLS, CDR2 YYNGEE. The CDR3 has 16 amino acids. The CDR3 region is CASSVGGMTSTDTQYF. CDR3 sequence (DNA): TGTGCCAGCAGCGTAGGAGGAATGACTAGCACAGATACGCAGTATTTT.

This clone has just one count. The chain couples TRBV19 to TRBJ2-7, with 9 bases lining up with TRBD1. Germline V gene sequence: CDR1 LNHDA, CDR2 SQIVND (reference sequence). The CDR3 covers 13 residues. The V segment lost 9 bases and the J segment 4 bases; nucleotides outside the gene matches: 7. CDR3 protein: CASAGTGKYEQYF. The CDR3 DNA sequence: TGTGCCAGCGCCGGGACAGGGAAGTACGAGCAGTACTTC.

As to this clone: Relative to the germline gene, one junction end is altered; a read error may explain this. The CDR3 DNA sequence: TGTGCCAGTAGCGGGGCCACAGATACGCAGTATTTT. This translates into CASSGATDTQYF. This rearrangement joins TRBV9 to TRBJ2-3; TRBD2 agrees at 8 bases. The CDR3 is 12 amino acids. Germline CDR1 reads SGDLS; CDR2 reads YYNGEE.